This TCR beta chain was sequenced during a study of blood T cell repertoires in COVID-19. Study-wide context: Material from acute and convalescent COVID-19 was sourced from the United States, Italy and Spain.

Data came from immunoSEQ multiplex PCR; TCRdb stores just in-frame clones and leaves some out. Among over 250,000 clones listed, around 87% were seen once. Trimming took 10 bases from V and 1 from J, leaving 14 bases between them. The CDR3 totals 14 residues. CDR1 and CDR2 from the germline V gene are MDHEN and SYDVKM. This clone appeared once. V gene TRBV28 combines with J gene TRBJ1-3; maybe TRBD1 (6 bases). Sequencing input: PBMCs or T cells enriched from blood (not recorded which). The TCR originated in a woman aged 25 to 39 who had recovered from COVID-19. The CDR3 is CATDGRGSGNTIYF. CDR3 nucleotides: TGTGCCACCGACGGGAGGGGGTCTGGAAACACCATATATTTT.